This T cell receptor beta chain was observed in a study of OX40 agonist ivuxolimab in advanced cancers. Overall study: Participants averaged roughly 60 years of age (range 23 to 79) and were roughly 80% male. Study-wide points: Partly responding patients at 0.1-3.0 mg/kg showed some of the smallest clonal expansion.

Libraries were prepared by immunoSEQ multiplex PCR; TCRdb keeps only in-frame clonotypes and omits some of them. The sample contains about 100,000 clones, about 88% of which appear only once. Of note for this clone: The antigen is not known.

V was cut by 2 bases and J by 2 bases, with 7 bases left in between. The CDR3 is made up of 13 amino acids. Germline CDR1 MDHEN, CDR2 SYDVKM. The rearrangement uses TRBV28 and TRBJ2-7; D is possibly TRBD1 (6 bases). The material was CD4+ or CD8+ T cells sorted from blood, obtained in a trial of the OX40 agonist ivuxolimab. This TCR was recovered from an adult with an advanced solid tumor such as melanoma, head and neck, liver or kidney cancer. In DNA form, the CDR3 reads TGTGCCAGCAGTTTAACAGGGCCCTACGAGCAGTACTTC. As protein: CASSLTGPYEQYF.